This TCR beta chain was recorded in a study of Graves' ophthalmopathy and Graves' hyperthyroidism. Study-wide context: Peripheral blood sampling occurred at initial diagnosis, before any treatment. Findings and caveats of the study: Discriminating ophthalmopathy from stable hyperthyroidism, a 13-signature model attained a sensitivity of under 90% and a specificity of almost 83%. Blood contained most expanded thyroid clonotypes exceeding 0.001 frequency.

The CDR3 totals 15 residues. The germline CDR1 and CDR2 sequences are MNHEY and SMNVEV (reference sequence). V was clipped by 4 bases and J by 4 bases; unmatched bases: 9. Investigators amplified TCR beta CDR3 regions from RNA transcripts. In the first round, RT-PCR was carried out with HTBI primers, and a multiplex PCR formed the second round. Each CDR3 protein gets one entry after TCRdb re-called the multiplex PCR reads with MiXCR. The repertoire has 400,000 or so distinct CDR3 sequences, about 15% of them found once; the top ten carry 2.4%. This clonotype was counted between two and nine times. The antigen remains unidentified.

Sequenced input: peripheral blood. This TCR was recovered from an adult woman with stable Graves' hyperthyroidism. V usage is TRBV27 and J usage is TRBJ2-5, with 7 bases aligning to TRBD2. CDR3 nucleotides: TGTGCCAGCAGTTCGGTGCGGGAGTCGGGAGAGACCCAGTACTTC. This translates into CASSSVRESGETQYF.